A single sample is the source of the 3 T cell receptor beta chains below, sequenced in a study of neurological immune-mediated disorders. TCRdb re-called the 5' RACE reads through MiXCR, storing one row per CDR3 protein. The top ten clones hold around 10% of a sample with 39,000 or so distinct CDR3 sequences, roughly 2.5% of them seen once. Material for sequencing was PBMCs. All receptors come from a man between 25 and 39 years old with multiple sclerosis.

This clonotype appeared many times. This rearrangement joins TRBV5-5 to TRBJ2-7; weak D call: TRBD2 (5 bases). The germline V and J ends were trimmed by 1 base and 4 bases, with 9 bases remaining between them. Germline CDR1 and CDR2: SGHKS and YYEKEE (reference sequence). The CDR3 runs 13 residues. The CDR3 is CASSLNREYEQYF. Written as DNA, the CDR3 is TGTGCCAGCAGCTTGAATAGGGAGTACGAGCAGTACTTC.

The sample holds many counts of this clonotype. The chain carries TRBV20-1 and TRBJ2-4; D unresolved. Germline V gene sequence: CDR1 DFQATT, CDR2 SNEGSKA (reference sequence). The CDR3 covers 15 residues. Trimming stripped 0 bases from V and 2 bases from J, with 11 bases between. CDR3 amino acids: CSARDIRVPKNIQYF. The CDR3 region has the DNA TGCAGTGCTAGAGATATACGGGTCCCCAAAAACATTCAGTACTTC.

This clonotype was recorded many times. The chain has TRBV5-1 and TRBJ2-2; TRBD1 is a possible D gene (5 bases). Germline V lookup: CDR1 SGHRS, CDR2 YFSETQ. V was shortened by 3 bases and J by 1 base, with 7 bases between the two germline ends. The CDR3 contains 14 residues. The CDR3 bases are TGCGCCAGCAGCTCAGGACAGAACACCGGGGAGCTGTTTTTT. Residues: CASSSGQNTGELFF. Using reference TRBV5-1 and TRBJ2-2 for the parts outside the CDR3, the full variable domain is KAGVTQTPRYLIKTRGQQVTLSCSPISGHRSVSWYQQTPGQGLQFLFEYFSETQRNKGNFPGRFSGRQFSNSRSEMNVSTLELGDSALYLCASSSGQNTGELFFGEGSRLTVL.